This TCR beta chain was obtained from a study of post-analysis software for immune sequencing data. Trimming removed 7 bases from V and 3 bases from J, with 17 bases in between. This CDR3 region has 15 residues. The germline CDR1 and CDR2 sequences are SGDLS and YYNGEE. Study-level findings and limits: The study found TRBV5-6, TRBV5-1 and TRBV20-1 among four to six TRBV segments more frequent in patients than controls.

TCR beta cDNA libraries included unique molecular identifiers. In TCRdb, the PCR reads were re-called with MiXCR into one record per CDR3 protein. The top ten clones hold about 0.5% of a sample with fewer than 850,000 distinct CDR3 sequences, 30% of them seen once. For this clonotype: The antigen remains unidentified.

The sequenced material came from blood. The chain combines TRBV9 with TRBJ2-4; TRBD1 or TRBD2 may be the D gene (5 bases each). The TCR originated in a girl aged 5-17 years with multiple sclerosis. CDR3 sequence: CASSEGRFVKNIQYF. In nucleotides, the CDR3 is TGTGCCAGCTCAGAGGGGCGCTTTGTCAAAAACATTCAGTACTTC.